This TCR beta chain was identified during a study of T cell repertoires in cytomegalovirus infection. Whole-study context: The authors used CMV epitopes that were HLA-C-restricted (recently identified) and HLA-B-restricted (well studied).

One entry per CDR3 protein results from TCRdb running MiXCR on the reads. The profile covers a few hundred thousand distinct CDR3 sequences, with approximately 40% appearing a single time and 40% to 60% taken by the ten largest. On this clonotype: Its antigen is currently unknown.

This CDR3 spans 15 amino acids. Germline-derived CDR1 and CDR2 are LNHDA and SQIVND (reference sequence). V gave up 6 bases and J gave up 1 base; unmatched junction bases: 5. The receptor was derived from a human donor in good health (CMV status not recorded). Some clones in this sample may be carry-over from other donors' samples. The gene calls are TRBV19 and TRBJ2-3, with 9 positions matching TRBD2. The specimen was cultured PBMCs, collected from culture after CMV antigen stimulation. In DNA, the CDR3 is TGTGCCAGTAGGGGACTAGCCATGGGCACAGATACGCAGTATTTT. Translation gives CASRGLAMGTDTQYF.